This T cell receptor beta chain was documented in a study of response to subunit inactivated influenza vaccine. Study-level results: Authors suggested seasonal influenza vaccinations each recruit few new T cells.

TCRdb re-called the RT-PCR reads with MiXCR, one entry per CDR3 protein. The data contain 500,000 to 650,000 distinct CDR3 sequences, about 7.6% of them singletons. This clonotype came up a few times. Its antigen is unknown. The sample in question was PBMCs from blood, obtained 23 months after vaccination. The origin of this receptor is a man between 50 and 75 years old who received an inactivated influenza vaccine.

The CDR3 loop is CASSLMTENTEAFF. The CDR3 nucleotides are TGTGCCAGCAGCCTTATGACAGAGAACACTGAAGCTTTCTTT. The rearrangement joins TRBV14 to TRBJ1-1; weak D call: TRBD1 (5 bases). The V end was cut by 4 bases, the J end by 1 base, with 10 bases between. The CDR3 contains 14 residues. Germline V lookup: CDR1 SGHDN, CDR2 FVKESK.